This TCR beta chain came from a study of T cell responses to AZD1222 COVID-19 vaccine (dated by TCRdb to 2020 to 2023). With regard to the full study: Because spike-specific TCR depth and breadth did not differ between the two schedules, AZD1222 recipients who got a second dose at roughly 4 weeks were pooled with those who got a second dose at roughly 12 weeks. TCR sequencing covered roughly 230 trial participants: around 210 given two doses of AZD1222 and 26 given two doses of MenACWY control vaccine. Enrollment into the trials was organized by age into subgroups of 18-55, 56-69 and 70-plus years, and those subgroups contained roughly 160, 29 and 62 TCR-sequenced participants, respectively. Overall study results and their limits: No day 14 peak-response samples were available, so repertoires were characterized only after the peak T cell response. CD4 TCRs associated with the vaccine covered the entire spike protein, and the dominant responses were in regions 160-218 and 743-854. The 56-69-year group was small, and its depth increase did not reach significance, likely because of low power. Reportedly, almost half of the unique spike-specific TCRs recognized epitopes lying outside the regions that are mutated in the B.1.351 and B.1.1.7 variants. Most participants were white British and females outnumbered males, and the authors suggested that clonal diversity may have been underestimated. Conclusions about previously exposed vaccinees are limited, since just six AZD1222 recipients were seropositive for SARS-CoV-2 at baseline. After two AZD1222 doses, both the breadth and the depth of spike-specific TCRs were significantly higher than at day 0 and than in MenACWY recipients.

On this clone: Its antigen is not yet known. Base qualities are not at hand, and no much larger clone is one base apart.

The germline V gene encodes CDR1 SGHKS and CDR2 YYEKEE (reference sequence). The CDR3 spans 13 residues, from the cysteine through the phenylalanine. CDR3 DNA only is kept here, 39 bases in frame from base 1. V loses 0 bases, J loses 8 bases, and the germline ends lie 8 bases apart. The CDR3 regions of human TCRbeta chains were analyzed by immunosequencing. Regarding the original processing steps: Repertoire TCRs were checked for matches against a reference library of SARS-CoV-2-specific TCRs that had been generated using the MIRA antigen-specificity platform. Breadth meant the fraction of unique TCRs that were SARS-CoV-2-associated, whereas depth meant the fraction of total T cells that were SARS-CoV-2-associated. Using the MIRA data, each spike-specific TCR was assigned both to the spike region to which the TCR was reactive and to a CD4 or CD8 class. Log10-transformed breadth and depth values were compared by one-way ANOVA with Sidak's multiple comparisons tests. Not all clones reach the TCRdb copy of this immuneACCESS table, which keeps in-frame sequences only. Checked studies attribute under half of the gap to unresolved V genes and leave the rest unexplained. V and J calls and clone size come straight from that table; D and trimming were deduced from the DNA. This sample comprises around 250,000 clones, roughly 93% of them detected only once. The biggest ten clones account for 0.5% to 0.7% of the sample.

Taken with the paper, the label for time point translates to: baseline before first vaccination. The vaccinee samples were drawn from two UK trials, COV001 and COV002, one of which was a single-blind randomized controlled phase 2/3 trial testing AZD1222 (ChAdOx1 nCoV-19) in healthy adults. Trial participant PBMC samples were collected at day 0 and day 28 after the second dose for TCRbeta chain sequencing. The chain joins TRBV5-5 to TRBJ1-4; the D gene cannot be resolved reliably. The receptor was isolated from an adult in good health. The sequencing used peripheral blood, collected on day 0 of AZD1222 vaccination. The DNA reads TGTGCCAGCAGCTTGGTGGCGGGGGAAAAACTGTTTTTT. This yields the protein CASSLVAGEKLFF.